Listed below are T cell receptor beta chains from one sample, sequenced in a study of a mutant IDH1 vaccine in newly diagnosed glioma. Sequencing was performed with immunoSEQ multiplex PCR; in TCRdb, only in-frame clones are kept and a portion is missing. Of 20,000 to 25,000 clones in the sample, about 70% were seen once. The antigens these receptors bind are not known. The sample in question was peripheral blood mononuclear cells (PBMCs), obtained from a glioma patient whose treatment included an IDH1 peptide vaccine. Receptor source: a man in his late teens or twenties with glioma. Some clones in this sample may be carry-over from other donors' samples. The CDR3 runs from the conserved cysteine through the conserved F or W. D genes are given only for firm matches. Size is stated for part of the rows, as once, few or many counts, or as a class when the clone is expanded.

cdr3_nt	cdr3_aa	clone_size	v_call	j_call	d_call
TGTGCCAGCAGCCCTGGGACAGTTAGCAATCAGCCCCAGCATTTT	CASSPGTVSNQPQHF	.	TRBV7-2	TRBJ1-5	TRBD1
TGTGCCAGCAGTGAAAACGCAGGGTACGAGCAGTACTTC	CASSENAGYEQYF	.	TRBV6-1	TRBJ2-7	.
TGTGCCAGCAGCCAAGGGTCTTCAGGGGACCATCTCTATGGCTACACCTTC	CASSQGSSGDHLYGYTF	.	TRBV4-2	TRBJ1-2	.
TGTGCCAGCAGCAGACAGGGGGCTAGCACTGAAGCTTTCTTT	CASSRQGASTEAFF	.	TRBV6-5	TRBJ1-1	TRBD1
TGTGCCAGCAGCTTTACGATGGCTGAAGCTTTCTTT	CASSFTMAEAFF	.	TRBV7-2	TRBJ1-1	.
TGTGCCAGCAGTTACTCAAGGCAGGGAAGTGGCTACACCTTC	CASSYSRQGSGYTF	.	TRBV6-6	TRBJ1-2	.
TGTGCCAGCAGTTACGACAGGATGAACACTGAAGCTTTCTTT	CASSYDRMNTEAFF	.	TRBV6-5	TRBJ1-1	.
TGTGCCTGGAGTTTTTATGACAGGGGGAACACTGAAGCTTTCTTT	CAWSFYDRGNTEAFF	.	TRBV30	TRBJ1-1	TRBD1
TGTGCCAGCAGCTTAATATCCGGGACTAGCGGTGGCACAGATACGCAGTATTTT	CASSLISGTSGGTDTQYF	.	TRBV7-6	TRBJ2-3	TRBD2
TGTGCCAGCATCCGGGACAGGGTTGAATACACCATATATTTT	CASIRDRVEYTIYF	.	TRBV6-1	TRBJ1-3	TRBD1
TGTGCTGGTACCCGAGTACCTAATGGCTACACCTTC	CAGTRVPNGYTF	few	TRBV30	TRBJ1-2	.
TGTGCCAGCAGATTTGACAGGGGAAGCAACACTGAAGCTTTCTTT	CASRFDRGSNTEAFF	once	TRBV6-1	TRBJ1-1	TRBD1
TGTGCCAGCAGCGTAGGTCCTAGCTCGACAGATACGCAGTATTTT	CASSVGPSSTDTQYF	.	TRBV9	TRBJ2-3	.
TGTGCCAGCAGCGAGGGACTAGCGGACTCCTACAATGAGCAGTTCTTC	CASSEGLADSYNEQFF	.	TRBV5-4	TRBJ2-1	TRBD2
TGTGCCAGCAGTGAAAGGGGCGCCAGCACTGAAGCTTTCTTT	CASSERGASTEAFF	.	TRBV2	TRBJ1-1	.